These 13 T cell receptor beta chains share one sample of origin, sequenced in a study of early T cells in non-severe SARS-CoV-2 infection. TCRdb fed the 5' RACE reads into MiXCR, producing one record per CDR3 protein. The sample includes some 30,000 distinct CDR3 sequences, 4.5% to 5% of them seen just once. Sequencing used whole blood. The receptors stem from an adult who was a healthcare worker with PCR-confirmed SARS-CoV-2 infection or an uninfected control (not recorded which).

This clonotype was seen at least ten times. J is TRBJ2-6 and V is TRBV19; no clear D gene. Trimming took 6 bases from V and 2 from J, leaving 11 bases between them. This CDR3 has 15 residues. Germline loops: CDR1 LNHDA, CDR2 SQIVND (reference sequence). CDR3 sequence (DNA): TGTGCCAGTAGCATCATGTGGGCTGGGGCCAACGTCCTGACTTTC. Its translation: CASSIMWAGANVLTF.

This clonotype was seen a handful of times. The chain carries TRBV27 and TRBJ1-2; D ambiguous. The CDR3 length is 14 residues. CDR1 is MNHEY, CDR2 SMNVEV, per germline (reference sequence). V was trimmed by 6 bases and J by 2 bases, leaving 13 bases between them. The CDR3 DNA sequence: TGTGCCAGCAGCCCCTTGTACGCAAACTATGGCTACACCTTC. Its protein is CASSPLYANYGYTF.

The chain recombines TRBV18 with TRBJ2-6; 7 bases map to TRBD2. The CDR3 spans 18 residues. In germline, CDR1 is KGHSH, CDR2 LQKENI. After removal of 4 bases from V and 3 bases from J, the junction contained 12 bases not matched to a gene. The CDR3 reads CASSQRLADPFGANVLTF. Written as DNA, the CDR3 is TGTGCCAGCTCACAACGGCTAGCGGACCCCTTTGGGGCCAACGTCCTGACTTTC.

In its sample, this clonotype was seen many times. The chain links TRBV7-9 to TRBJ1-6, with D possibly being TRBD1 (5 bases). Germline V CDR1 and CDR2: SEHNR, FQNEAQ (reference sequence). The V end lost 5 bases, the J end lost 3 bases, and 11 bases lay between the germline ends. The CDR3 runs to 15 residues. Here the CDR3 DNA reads TGTGCCAGCAGCGTAGAGGGACTCTATAATTCACCCCTCCACTTT. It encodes CASSVEGLYNSPLHF.

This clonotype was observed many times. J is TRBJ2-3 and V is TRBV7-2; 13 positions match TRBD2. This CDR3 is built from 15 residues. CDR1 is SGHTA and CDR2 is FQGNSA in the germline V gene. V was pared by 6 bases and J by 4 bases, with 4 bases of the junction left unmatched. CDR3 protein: CASRPGLAGSDTQYF. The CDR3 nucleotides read TGTGCCAGCAGGCCGGGACTAGCGGGGTCAGATACGCAGTATTTT.

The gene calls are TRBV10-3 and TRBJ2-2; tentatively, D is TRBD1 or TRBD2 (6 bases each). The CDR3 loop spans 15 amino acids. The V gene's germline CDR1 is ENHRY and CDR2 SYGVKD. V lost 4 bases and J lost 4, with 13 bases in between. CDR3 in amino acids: CAISGGGLATGELFF. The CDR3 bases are TGTGCCATCAGTGGAGGGGGGCTGGCCACCGGGGAGCTGTTTTTT.

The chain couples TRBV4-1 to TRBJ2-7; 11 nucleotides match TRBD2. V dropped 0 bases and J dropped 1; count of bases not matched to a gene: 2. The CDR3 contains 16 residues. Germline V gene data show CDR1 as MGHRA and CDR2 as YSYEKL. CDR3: CASSQEVAGGSYEQYF. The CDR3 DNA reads TGCGCCAGCAGCCAAGAAGTAGCGGGGGGGTCCTACGAGCAGTACTTC.

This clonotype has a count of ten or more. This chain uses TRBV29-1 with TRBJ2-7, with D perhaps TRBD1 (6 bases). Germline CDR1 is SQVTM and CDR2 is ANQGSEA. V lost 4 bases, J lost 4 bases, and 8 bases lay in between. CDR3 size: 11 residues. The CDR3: CSVGQVYEQYF. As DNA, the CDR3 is TGCAGCGTTGGACAGGTATACGAGCAGTACTTC.

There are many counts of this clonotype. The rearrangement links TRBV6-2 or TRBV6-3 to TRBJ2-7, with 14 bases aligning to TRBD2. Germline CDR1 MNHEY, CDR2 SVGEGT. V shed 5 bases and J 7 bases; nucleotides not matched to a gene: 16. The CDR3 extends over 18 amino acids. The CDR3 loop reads CASSTGTSGGDPTEEQYF. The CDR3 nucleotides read TGTGCCAGCAGTACCGGGACTAGCGGGGGTGACCCTACTGAGGAGCAGTACTTC.

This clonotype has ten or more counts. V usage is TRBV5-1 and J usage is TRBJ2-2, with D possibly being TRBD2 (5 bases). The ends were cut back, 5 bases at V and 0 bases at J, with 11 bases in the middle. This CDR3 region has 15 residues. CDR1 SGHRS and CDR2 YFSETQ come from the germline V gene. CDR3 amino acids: CASRREGANTGELFF. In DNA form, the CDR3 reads TGCGCCAGCAGACGGGAAGGCGCGAACACCGGGGAGCTGTTTTTT.

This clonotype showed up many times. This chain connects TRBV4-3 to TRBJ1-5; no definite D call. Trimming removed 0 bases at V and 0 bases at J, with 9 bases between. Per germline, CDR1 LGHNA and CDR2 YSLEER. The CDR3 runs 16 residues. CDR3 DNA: TGCGCCAGCAGCCAAGATCTTGGGGTTAGCAATCAGCCCCAGCATTTT. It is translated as CASSQDLGVSNQPQHF.

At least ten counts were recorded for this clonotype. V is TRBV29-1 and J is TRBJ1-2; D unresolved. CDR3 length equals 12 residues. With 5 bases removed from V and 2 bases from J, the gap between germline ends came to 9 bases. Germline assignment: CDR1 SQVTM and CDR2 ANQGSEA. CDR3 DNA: TGCAGCGTTACGACGGGGAACTATGGCTACACCTTC. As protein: CSVTTGNYGYTF.

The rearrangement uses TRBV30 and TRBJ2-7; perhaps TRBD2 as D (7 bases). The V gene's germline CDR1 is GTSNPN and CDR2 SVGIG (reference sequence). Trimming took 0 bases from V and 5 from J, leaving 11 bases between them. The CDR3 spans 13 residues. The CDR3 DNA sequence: TGTGCCTGGAGTGTATCGGGGGGCAACGAGCAGTACTTC. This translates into CAWSVSGGNEQYF.